Below, 19 T cell receptor beta chains from the same sample are listed, as sequenced in a study of T cell responses to AZD1222 COVID-19 vaccine. Data came from immunoSEQ multiplex PCR; TCRdb stores just in-frame clones and leaves some out. The sample shows approximately 120,000 clones, about 88% of them seen only once. The sequencing used peripheral blood, collected on day 0 of AZD1222 vaccination. The receptors here all came from an adult in good health.

This clone was found a few times. The chain couples TRBV6-1 to TRBJ2-3; TRBD2 agrees at 9 bases. Germline loops: CDR1 MNHNS, CDR2 SASEGT. V shed 1 base and J 5 bases; nucleotides not matched to a gene: 4. The CDR3 has 15 residues. The CDR3 nucleotides are TGTGCCAGCAGTGAAGGGGATAGCGGGGGAGATACGCAGTATTTT. Translation: CASSEGDSGGDTQYF.

CDR3 protein: CASSANRGPNEKLFF. The CDR3 region has the DNA TGCGCCAGCAGCGCTAACAGGGGGCCTAATGAAAAACTGTTTTTT. The V call is TRBV5-1, the J call TRBJ1-4, with 9 bases identical to TRBD1. V was pared by 4 bases and J by 3 bases, with 4 bases of the junction left unmatched. Germline V gene lookup returns CDR1 SGHRS and CDR2 YFSETQ. The CDR3 runs 15 residues.

CDR3 protein: CSVEGTGGDEKLFF. CDR3 DNA: TGCAGCGTTGAGGGGACAGGGGGGGATGAAAAACTGTTTTTT. J is TRBJ1-4 and V is TRBV29-1, with 11 nucleotides matching TRBD1. The CDR3 sequence is 14 residues long. The germline V gene has CDR1 SQVTM and CDR2 ANQGSEA. Trimming took 3 bases from V and 6 from J; bases not matched to a gene: 3. The variable domain in full, completed from reference TRBV29-1 and TRBJ1-4, reads SAVISQKPSRDICQRGTSLTIQCQVDSQVTMMFWYRQQPGQSLTLIATANQGSEATYESGFVIDKFPISRPNLTFSTLTVSNMSPEDSSIYLCSVEGTGGDEKLFFGSGTQLSVL.

The chain joins TRBV6-4 to TRBJ2-2, with D perhaps TRBD1 (5 bases). V was pared by 3 bases and J by 1 base, with 12 bases between. Germline V gene lookup returns CDR1 MRHNA and CDR2 SNTAGT. The CDR3 consists of 16 residues. The CDR3 reads CASSERTPGNTGELFF. The DNA for the CDR3 is TGTGCCAGCAGTGAGAGGACACCCGGGAACACCGGGGAGCTGTTTTTT.

DNA of the CDR3: TGTGCCAGCAGTTACGGGAACAGGGCTTCAGCGGAGACCCAGTACTTC. This translates into CASSYGNRASAETQYF. The gene calls are TRBV6-2 or TRBV6-3 and TRBJ2-5, with D perhaps matching TRBD1 (6 bases). The germline V gene encodes CDR1 MNHEY and CDR2 SVGEGT. This CDR3 has 16 residues. The V end lost 2 bases, the J end lost 5 bases, and 18 bases lay between the germline ends.

The J gene is TRBJ2-4, the V gene TRBV6-2 or TRBV6-3; D unclear. The CDR3 length is 14 residues. In germline, CDR1 is MNHEY, CDR2 SVGEGT. V was pared by 5 bases and J by 11 bases, with 19 bases between. The CDR3 region has the DNA TGTGCCAGCAGTGACCCGAATCTAAACGTCCTTCAGTACTTC. It codes for CASSDPNLNVLQYF.

This chain links TRBV27 with TRBJ1-1, with 8 bases aligning to TRBD1. The germline CDR1 and CDR2 sequences are MNHEY and SMNVEV (reference sequence). The CDR3 is made up of 15 amino acids. With V trimmed by 1 base and J by 5 bases, 6 bases remained unmatched. CDR3 sequence reads: CASSLYRTGRTEAFF. In DNA form, the CDR3 reads TGTGCCAGCAGTTTATATCGGACAGGGCGTACTGAAGCTTTCTTT.

Only a few counts were recorded for this clone. The chain links TRBV27 to TRBJ1-1; TRBD1 aligns across 8 bases. J was trimmed by 1 base and V by 6 bases; bases with no gene match: 7. The CDR3 spans 15 residues. Per the germline V gene, CDR1 is MNHEY and CDR2 is SMNVEV (reference sequence). CDR3 nucleotides: TGTGCCAGCAGCTGGGGGACAGGCGGGAACACTGAAGCTTTCTTT. Protein product: CASSWGTGGNTEAFF.

V and J are TRBV7-3 and TRBJ1-4, with 8 bases fitting TRBD1. V was clipped by 5 bases and J by 6 bases; unmatched bases: 5. Germline-derived CDR1 and CDR2 are SGHTA and FQGTGA. The CDR3 is made up of 14 amino acids. CDR3 sequence (DNA): TGTGCCAGCAGCCCTGGACAGGGCCATGAAAAACTGTTTTTT. Its protein product is CASSPGQGHEKLFF.

This chain joins TRBV24-1 and TRBJ2-7; D uncertain. Per germline, CDR1 KGHDR and CDR2 SFDVKD. Trimming removed 1 base at V and 3 bases at J, with 6 bases between. CDR3 length: 13 residues. In DNA form, the CDR3 reads TGTGCCACCAGTGATTTCGGGCGCTACGAGCAGTACTTC. This codes for CATSDFGRYEQYF.

The V and J genes are TRBV9 and TRBJ1-4; D ambiguous. The CDR3 is 11 amino acids. V was shortened by 7 bases and J by 8 bases, with 9 bases between the two germline ends. CDR1 and CDR2 (germline): SGDLS, YYNGEE. The CDR3 DNA sequence: TGTGCCAGCCGGATGAGGGAAAAACTGTTTTTT. Protein: CASRMREKLFF.

The chain recombines TRBV9 with TRBJ2-7; TRBD1 matches at 7 bases. Germline-derived CDR1 and CDR2 are SGDLS and YYNGEE. The junction had 7 bases not matched to a gene; V was cut back by 0 bases and J by 1 base. This CDR3 comprises 16 residues. The DNA of the CDR3 is TGTGCCAGCAGCGTAGGAGGTTGGACAGGATCCTACGAGCAGTACTTC. Its translation is CASSVGGWTGSYEQYF.

This rearrangement joins TRBV19 to TRBJ1-1; D remains ambiguous. The CDR3 has 14 amino acids. Germline V CDR1 and CDR2: LNHDA, SQIVND (reference sequence). V was clipped by 7 bases and J by 0 bases, with 12 bases between them. The CDR3: CASTPSHMNTEAFF. The CDR3 coding sequence is TGTGCCAGTACCCCGTCCCACATGAACACTGAAGCTTTCTTT.

This sequence joins TRBV19 and TRBJ1-5; no definite D call. CDR3 size: 16 residues. The germline gives CDR1 LNHDA, CDR2 SQIVND (reference sequence). V lost 3 bases and J lost 0, with 12 bases in between. CDR3 residues: CASSIGGPYSNQPQHF. CDR3 nucleotides: TGTGCCAGTAGTATCGGCGGTCCTTATAGCAATCAGCCCCAGCATTTT.

This chain links TRBV28 with TRBJ2-7, with D perhaps given as TRBD1 or TRBD2 (6 bases each). The V and J ends lost 7 bases and 3 bases respectively, with 16 bases between them. Germline CDR1 MDHEN, CDR2 SYDVKM. The CDR3 length is 14 residues. The CDR3 nucleotides read TGTGCCAGCACTCTAAAGGGGGGAAACTACGAGCAGTACTTC. This translates into CASTLKGGNYEQYF.

V and J are TRBV27 and TRBJ2-1, with 10 bases that match TRBD1. CDR3 length: 19 amino acids. V was clipped by 3 bases and J by 7 bases; unmatched bases: 18. The germline gives CDR1 MNHEY, CDR2 SMNVEV (reference sequence). CDR3 in DNA: TGTGCCAGCAGTTTCGAGGGGACCGGGGACAGGGGAATAGGAAATGAGCAGTTCTTC. This translates into CASSFEGTGDRGIGNEQFF.

This chain links TRBV6-4 with TRBJ2-7; perhaps TRBD2 as D (6 bases). The CDR3 is 15 residues long. Per the germline V gene, CDR1 is MRHNA and CDR2 is SNTAGT. The V end was cut by 4 bases, the J end by 0 bases, with 13 bases between. The CDR3 sequence is CASSVSPGDSYEQYF. In DNA form, the CDR3 reads TGTGCCAGCAGTGTTTCCCCGGGGGACTCCTACGAGCAGTACTTC.

In nucleotides, the CDR3 is TGTGCCAGCAGCCCTGTACAGGGGAGCTATGGCTACACCTTC. Translating it yields CASSPVQGSYGYTF. The chain has TRBV7-2 and TRBJ1-2, with 7 positions matching TRBD1. This CDR3 is 14 amino acids long. Germline CDR1 reads SGHTA; CDR2 reads FQGNSA. J was trimmed by 4 bases and V by 5 bases; bases with no gene match: 7. Together with reference TRBV7-2 and TRBJ1-2, the CDR3 gives the full variable domain: GAGVSQSPSNKVTEKGKDVELRCDPISGHTALYWYRQSLGQGLEFLIYFQGNSAPDKSGLPSDRFSAERTGGSVSTLTIQRTQQEDSAVYLCASSPVQGSYGYTFGSGTRLTVV.

This chain connects TRBV7-2 to TRBJ1-3; a weak D match, TRBD1 (5 bases). V lost 1 base to trimming and J lost 0 bases, with 10 bases between them. This CDR3 spans 16 amino acids. Germline V lookup: CDR1 SGHTA, CDR2 FQGNSA. The CDR3 sequence is CASSLGSGGSGNTIYF. CDR3 coding DNA: TGTGCCAGCAGCTTAGGGTCCGGGGGCTCTGGAAACACCATATATTTT.